The rows below give T cell receptor beta chains drawn from one sample of a study of blood T cell repertoires in COVID-19. The method was immunoSEQ multiplex PCR; TCRdb's version includes in-frame clones alone and lacks a portion of them. The table shows about 370,000 clones, with 80% to 90% occurring only once. Specimen: PBMCs or T cells enriched from blood (not recorded which). These receptors originate from a man between 18 and 35 years old who had recovered from COVID-19. The CDR3 runs from the conserved cysteine through the conserved F or W. Size values are once, few and many counts, or a class for expanded clones, and some rows have none.

NA,TRBJ2-2,TRBV5-1,CASSRSGDGTGELFF
NA,TRBJ2-2,TRBV6-5,CATKRTANTGELFF
NA,TRBJ1-4,TRBV29-1,CSVSGTGGREKLFF
NA,TRBJ1-5,TRBV29-1,CSVARGEGQPQHF
NA,TRBJ2-1,TRBV5-1,CASSIDRGGEQFF
NA,TRBJ2-7,TRBV4-1,CASSQVWSGQRSYEQYF
NA,TRBJ1-1,TRBV7-3,CASSRRTDTEAFF
NA,TRBJ1-1,TRBV9,CASSPRGQGRDTEAFF
NA,TRBJ1-5,TRBV5-1,CASSLGITGDQPQHF
NA,TRBJ1-1,TRBV19,CASSKPPENTEAFF
NA,TRBJ1-2,TRBV20-1,CSAGGNYGYTF
few,TRBJ2-7,TRBV3-1/TRBV3-2,CATQGVYEQYF
NA,TRBJ1-1,TRBV5-6,CASSLRGYSMRAFF
NA,TRBJ2-7,TRBV4-2,CASSQDPRLAGGEQYF
NA,TRBJ1-1,TRBV7-9,CASGSRRGNTEAFF
NA,TRBJ1-5,TRBV7-9,CASRGQGNQPQHF
once,TRBJ2-5,TRBV2,CASVAGLQETQYF
NA,TRBJ1-1,TRBV11-3,CASSLDTGVNTEAFF
NA,TRBJ2-3,TRBV7-9,CASSLTSGGTDTQYF
NA,TRBJ1-1,TRBV29-1,CSVEPAGALGTEAFF
NA,TRBJ2-5,TRBV7-3,CASSSTGIGETQYF
once,TRBJ2-3,TRBV5-1,CASSLAGFTDTQYF
once,TRBJ2-2,TRBV9,CASSVVIGDYTGELFF